The 16 T cell receptor beta chains below come from one sample, sequenced in a study of early T cells in non-severe SARS-CoV-2 infection. TCRdb ran MiXCR on the 5' RACE reads and lists one entry per CDR3 protein. The sample carries 110,000 or so distinct CDR3 sequences, around an eighth recorded once. Sequencing was carried out using whole blood. The receptors were sampled from an adult who was a healthcare worker with PCR-confirmed SARS-CoV-2 infection or an uninfected control (not recorded which).

To note about this clonotype: A read error may produce the germline difference seen at one junction end. The V call is TRBV7-4, the J call TRBJ2-7; no clear D. Germline CDR1 reads SGHVT; CDR2 reads SQSDAQ. There are 8 residues in the CDR3. DNA of the CDR3: TGTGCCAGCAGCCCGCCGGCCTTC. It translates to CASSPPAF. The full variable domain, completed using reference TRBV7-4 and TRBJ2-7, is GAGVSQSPRYKVAKRGRDVALRCDSISGHVTLYWYRQTLGQGSEVLTYSQSDAQRDKSGRPSGRFSAERPERSVSTLKIQRTEQGDSAVYLCASSPPAFGPGTRLTVT.

This clonotype was observed a few times. The CDR3 sequence is CASSRRVRERSGANVLTF. Written as DNA, the CDR3 is TGTGCCAGCAGCCGAAGGGTCAGGGAACGGTCTGGGGCCAACGTCCTGACTTTC. The chain uses TRBV5-4 and TRBJ2-6; D is possibly TRBD1 (5 bases). The germline gives CDR1 SGHNT, CDR2 YYREEE (reference sequence). Trimming took off 4 bases at V and 1 base at J, with 18 bases between the two ends. The CDR3 extends over 18 amino acids.

Note on this clonotype: Relative to the germline gene, one junction end is altered; a read error may explain this. CDR3 bases: TGCAGTGTTAGAAAGGGGGTCCTTATTTCCCCAGAAGCTTTCTTT. Translating it yields CSVRKGVLISPEAFF. The V and J genes are TRBV20-1 and TRBJ1-1; a weak D match, TRBD1 (6 bases). There are 15 residues in the CDR3. Germline CDR1 reads DFQATT; CDR2 reads SNEGSKA (reference sequence).

There are many counts of this clonotype. V and J are TRBV5-5 and TRBJ2-6; tentatively, D is TRBD1 (5 bases). V lost 4 bases and J 0 bases, leaving 17 bases between the germline ends. Germline CDR1 SGHKS, CDR2 YYEKEE (reference sequence). The length of the CDR3 is 18 residues. The CDR3 region is CASSLGTGISSGANVLTF. For the CDR3, the DNA is TGTGCCAGCAGCCTTGGAACAGGAATTAGCTCTGGGGCCAACGTCCTGACTTTC.

This clonotype was seen only a few times. The chain links TRBV29-1 to TRBJ1-2; 9 bases align to TRBD1. The CDR3 sequence is 12 residues long. Trimming cost V 6 bases and J 7 bases; bases outside gene matches: 6. From germline, CDR1 is SQVTM and CDR2 ANQGSEA. The CDR3 DNA is TGCAGCGTCACCGGGACAGGGCTTGGCTACACCTTC. As protein: CSVTGTGLGYTF. Complete variable domain (other parts from reference TRBV29-1 and TRBJ1-2): SAVISQKPSRDICQRGTSLTIQCQVDSQVTMMFWYRQQPGQSLTLIATANQGSEATYESGFVIDKFPISRPNLTFSTLTVSNMSPEDSSIYLCSVTGTGLGYTFGSGTRLTVV.

This clonotype was found a few times. The chain combines TRBV7-2 with TRBJ2-2; D not certain. This CDR3 is built from 13 residues. Looked up from germline, CDR1 is SGHTA and CDR2 is FQGNSA. Trimming stripped 5 bases from V and 4 bases from J, with 8 bases between. The CDR3 DNA sequence: TGTGCCAGCAGCGCGCTTGCCACCGGGGAGCTGTTTTTT. Residues: CASSALATGELFF.

The J gene is TRBJ1-3, the V gene TRBV2; the D gene is possibly TRBD1 (5 bases). The CDR3 loop spans 18 amino acids. Trimming removed 1 base from V and 0 bases from J, with 16 bases in between. From germline, CDR1 is SNHLY and CDR2 FYNNEI. CDR3 amino acids: CASSEVRSGPSSGNTIYF. CDR3 nucleotides: TGTGCCAGCAGTGAAGTCCGTTCGGGGCCGAGCTCTGGAAACACCATATATTTT.

This clonotype was counted at least ten times. For the CDR3, the DNA is TGTGCCAGCAGTTTATCGCCGGGAGGGCACGAGCAGTACTTC. Its translation is CASSLSPGGHEQYF. The chain couples TRBV27 to TRBJ2-7; 8 bases map to TRBD2. The V and J ends lost 0 bases and 5 bases, in that order; junction bases with no gene match: 3. From germline, CDR1 is MNHEY and CDR2 SMNVEV (reference sequence). This CDR3 has 14 amino acids.

In its sample, this clonotype was seen many times. The chain links TRBV11-2 to TRBJ2-1; no reliable D call. V lost 3 bases and J lost 8, with 5 bases in between. The CDR3 covers 11 residues. Germline V CDR1 and CDR2: SGHAT, FQNNGV. DNA of the CDR3: TGTGCCAGCAGCTTCCTCCATGAGCAGTTCTTC. As protein: CASSFLHEQFF. The full variable domain, its missing parts supplied by reference TRBV11-2 and TRBJ2-1, is EAGVAQSPRYKIIEKRQSVAFWCNPISGHATLYWYQQILGQGPKLLIQFQNNGVVDDSQLPKDRFSAERLKGVDSTLKIQPAKLEDSAVYLCASSFLHEQFFGPGTRLTVL.

This chain uses TRBV6-2 or TRBV6-3 with TRBJ2-1; 15 bases are a match to TRBD2. Trimming took 3 bases from V and 0 from J; bases not matched to a gene: 12. From germline, CDR1 is MNHEY and CDR2 SVGEGT. The CDR3 has 21 residues. The DNA for the CDR3 is TGTGCCAGCAGTTATCCCGGACTAGCGGGGGGGCGCGGGAGCTCCTACAATGAGCAGTTCTTC. It specifies CASSYPGLAGGRGSSYNEQFF.

This clonotype was observed a handful of times. The chain employs TRBV7-3 and TRBJ1-3; D is unclear. In germline, CDR1 is SGHTA, CDR2 FQGTGA. V was clipped by 4 bases and J by 2 bases, with 6 bases between them. This CDR3 has 13 amino acids. The CDR3 nucleotides are TGTGCCAGCAGCTCCCAGGCTGGAAACACCATATATTTT. This sequence encodes CASSSQAGNTIYF.

This clonotype was counted at least ten times. V usage is TRBV7-9 and J usage is TRBJ1-1, with D possibly TRBD1 on 6 matching bases. This CDR3 is 15 amino acids long. The V end lost 3 bases, the J end lost 0 bases, and 11 bases lay between the germline ends. Germline V CDR1 and CDR2: SEHNR, FQNEAQ (reference sequence). DNA of the CDR3: TGTGCCAGCAGCTTGGTGACAGGACTGAACACTGAAGCTTTCTTT. Amino acids: CASSLVTGLNTEAFF.

The J gene is TRBJ1-2, the V gene TRBV7-9; no definite D call. The CDR3 length is 11 residues. Germline values: CDR1 SEHNR, CDR2 FQNEAQ (reference sequence). V gave up 4 bases and J gave up 8 bases, with 8 bases separating them. The CDR3 spells CASSSAAGYTF. For the CDR3, the DNA is TGTGCCAGCAGCTCTGCGGCCGGCTACACCTTC. Based on the CDR3 plus reference TRBV7-9 and TRBJ1-2, the full variable domain is DTGVSQNPRHKITKRGQNVTFRCDPISEHNRLYWYRQTLGQGPEFLTYFQNEAQLEKSRLLSDRFSAERPKGSFSTLEIQRTEQGDSAMYLCASSSAAGYTFGSGTRLTVV.

The genes are TRBV5-6 and TRBJ2-1; 7 bases map to TRBD1. J gave up 10 bases and V 4 bases, and 11 bases lay outside the gene matches. Germline CDR1 and CDR2: SGHDT and YYEEEE. The CDR3 sequence is 14 residues long. This chain's CDR3 is CASSRTDRVWEQFF. The CDR3, as DNA: TGTGCCAGCAGCCGAACTGACAGGGTCTGGGAGCAGTTCTTC.

The chain is built from TRBV6-5 and TRBJ2-7, with 7 nucleotides matching TRBD1. There are 12 residues in the CDR3. The V and J ends lost 5 bases and 5 bases, in that order; junction bases with no gene match: 3. The germline V gene has CDR1 MNHEY and CDR2 SVGAGI. This CDR3 is CASSRDSHEQYF. The DNA of the CDR3 is TGTGCCAGCAGTAGGGACAGCCACGAGCAGTACTTC.

Only a few counts were recorded for this clonotype. The rearrangement joins TRBV29-1 to TRBJ2-7; D might be TRBD1 or TRBD2, each matching 5 bases. Germline V CDR1 and CDR2: SQVTM, ANQGSEA. Trimming cost V 6 bases and J 5 bases, with 17 bases left between them. The CDR3 length is 13 residues. This chain's CDR3 is CSVLMGPGDEQYF. The CDR3 DNA sequence: TGCAGCGTGTTGATGGGACCTGGCGACGAGCAGTACTTC.